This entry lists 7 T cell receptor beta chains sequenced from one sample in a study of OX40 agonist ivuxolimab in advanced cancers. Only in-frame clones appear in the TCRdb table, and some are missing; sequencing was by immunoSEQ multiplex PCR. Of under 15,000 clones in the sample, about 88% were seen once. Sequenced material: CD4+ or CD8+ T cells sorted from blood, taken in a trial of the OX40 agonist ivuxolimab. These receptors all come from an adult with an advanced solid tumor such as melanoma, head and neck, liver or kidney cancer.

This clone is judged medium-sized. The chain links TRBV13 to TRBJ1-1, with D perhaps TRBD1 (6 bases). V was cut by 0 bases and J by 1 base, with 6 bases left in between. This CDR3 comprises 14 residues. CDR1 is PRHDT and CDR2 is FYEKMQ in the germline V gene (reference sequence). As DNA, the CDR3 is TGTGCCAGCAGCTTAGGACAGGGGAACACTGAAGCTTTCTTT. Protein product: CASSLGQGNTEAFF.

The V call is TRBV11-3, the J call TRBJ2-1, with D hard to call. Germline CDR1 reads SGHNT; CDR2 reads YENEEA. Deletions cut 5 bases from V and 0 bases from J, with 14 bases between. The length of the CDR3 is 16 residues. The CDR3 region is CASSLRSLSSYNEQFF. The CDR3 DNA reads TGTGCCAGCAGCCTCAGATCGCTAAGCTCCTACAATGAGCAGTTCTTC.

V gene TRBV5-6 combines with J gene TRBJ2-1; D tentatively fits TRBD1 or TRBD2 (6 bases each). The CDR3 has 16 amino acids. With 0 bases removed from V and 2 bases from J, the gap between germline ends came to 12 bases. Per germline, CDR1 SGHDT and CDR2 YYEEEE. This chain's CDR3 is CASSLVQGRTYNEQFF. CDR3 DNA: TGTGCCAGCAGCTTGGTTCAGGGGAGGACCTACAATGAGCAGTTCTTC.

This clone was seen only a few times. CDR3 coding DNA: TGTGCCAGCAGTGGTGGGGAGCCCCAGCATTTT. Encoded protein: CASSGGEPQHF. V and J are TRBV6-1 and TRBJ1-5; D gene uncertain. The germline gives CDR1 MNHNS, CDR2 SASEGT. The germline V and J ends were trimmed by 4 bases and 8 bases, with 6 bases remaining between them. There are 11 residues in the CDR3.

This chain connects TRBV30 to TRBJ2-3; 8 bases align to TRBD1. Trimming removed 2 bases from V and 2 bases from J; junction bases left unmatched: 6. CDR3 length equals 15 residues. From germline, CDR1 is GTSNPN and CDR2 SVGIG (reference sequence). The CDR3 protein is CAWSRAGGLTDTQYF. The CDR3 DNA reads TGTGCCTGGAGTAGGGCAGGGGGCCTCACAGATACGCAGTATTTT.

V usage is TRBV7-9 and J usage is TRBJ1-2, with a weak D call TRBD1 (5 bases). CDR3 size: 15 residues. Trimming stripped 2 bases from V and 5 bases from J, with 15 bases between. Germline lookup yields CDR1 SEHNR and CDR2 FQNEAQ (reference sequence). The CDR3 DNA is TGTGCCAGCAGCTTATTTCGGTTGACAGATTATGGCTACACCTTC. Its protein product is CASSLFRLTDYGYTF.

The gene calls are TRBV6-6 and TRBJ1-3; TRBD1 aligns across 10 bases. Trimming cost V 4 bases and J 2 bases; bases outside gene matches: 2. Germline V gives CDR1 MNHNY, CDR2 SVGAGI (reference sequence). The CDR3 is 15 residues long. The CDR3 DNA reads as TGTGCCAGCAGTTTTGACAGGGGGCCTGGAAACACCATATATTTT. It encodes CASSFDRGPGNTIYF.